Detailed here is one T cell receptor beta chain. CDR1 is SEHNR, CDR2 FQNEAQ, per germline (reference sequence). Trimming cost V 5 bases and J 1 base, with 17 bases left between them. The CDR3 has 17 residues. This sample stems from a study of tumor-infiltrating lymphocytes in localized non-small cell lung cancer. Data came from immunoSEQ multiplex PCR; TCRdb stores just in-frame clones and leaves some out. The table records some 5,500 clones, around 61% of them present only once. The sequence was collected from a human donor with non-small cell lung cancer. The sample taken for sequencing was uninvolved lung tissue not adjacent to the tumor. The chain recombines TRBV7-9 with TRBJ2-2; a possible D gene is TRBD2 (6 bases). CDR3 in amino acids: CASSLPSDGGNTGELFF. The CDR3 DNA reads TGTGCCAGCAGCCTACCGTCAGACGGGGGGAACACCGGGGAGCTGTTTTTT.